This T cell receptor beta chain was retrieved from a study of cytomegalovirus exposure and HLA in healthy donors. The PCR had 60 Vbeta and 13 Jbeta primers. Using immunoSEQ multiplex PCR, the repertoire was profiled, and TCRdb retains in-frame clones only, with some absent. The data show some 250,000 clones, 82% seen once. The V gene's germline CDR1 is LGHNA and CDR2 YSLEER. CDR3 length: 16 amino acids. The V and J ends lost 4 bases and 6 bases respectively, with 21 bases between them. The sequenced sample consisted of PBMCs. The TCR comes from a woman in her forties in good health and CMV-seropositive. The rearrangement uses TRBV4-3 and TRBJ1-2; no clear D. The CDR3 nucleotides read TGCGCCAGCAGCCCCGCCGAGGCGGGAGCACCGAATGGCTACACCTTC. Translation: CASSPAEAGAPNGYTF.